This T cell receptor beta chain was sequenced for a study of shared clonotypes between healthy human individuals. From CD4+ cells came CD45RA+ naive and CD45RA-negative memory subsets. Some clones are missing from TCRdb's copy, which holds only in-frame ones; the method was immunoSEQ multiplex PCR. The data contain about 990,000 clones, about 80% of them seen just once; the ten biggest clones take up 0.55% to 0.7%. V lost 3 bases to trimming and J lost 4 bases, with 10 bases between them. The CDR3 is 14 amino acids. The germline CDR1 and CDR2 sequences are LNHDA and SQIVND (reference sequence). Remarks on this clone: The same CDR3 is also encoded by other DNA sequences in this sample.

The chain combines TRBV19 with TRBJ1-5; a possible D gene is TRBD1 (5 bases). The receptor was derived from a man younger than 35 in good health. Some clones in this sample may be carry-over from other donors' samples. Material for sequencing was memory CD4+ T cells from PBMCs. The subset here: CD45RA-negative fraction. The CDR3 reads CASSITGGNQPQHF. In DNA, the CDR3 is TGTGCCAGTAGTATTACGGGGGGGAATCAGCCCCAGCATTTT.